This entry concerns a single T cell receptor (beta chain). As yet, its antigen is unknown. This specimen belongs to a study of regulatory T cells in long-lasting Graves disease. Study observations and caveats: Patients with persistent disease showed a bias toward TRBV28, TRBJ1-2 and TRBJ2-5. Lower TCR diversity characterized persistent Graves' patients relative to newly diagnosed patients. Whereas new patients shared 966 public clonotypes, persistent patients shared more, at under 3,500.

Noted time point: persistent/refractory GD, antithyroid drugs over 5 years with positive TRAb. Extracted PBMC RNA gave rise to the TCR library. The source of the patients was an endocrinology department in Xi'an, China. Arm-PCR with iRepertoire HTBI primers amplified the CDR3 regions for these TCR beta libraries. Each CDR3 protein is one row after TCRdb ran MiXCR on the multiplex PCR reads. Among over 350,000 distinct CDR3 sequences, around 20% were seen once, and the ten largest hold roughly 20%. The germline CDR1 and CDR2 sequences are MDHEN and SYDVKM. CDR3 length: 15 amino acids. Deletions cut 4 bases from V and 2 bases from J, with 13 bases between.

The source material was peripheral blood mononuclear cells (PBMCs), sampled when the disease was refractory, from a patient treated with antithyroid drugs. The TCR originated in a female donor with Graves disease. J is TRBJ2-3 and V is TRBV28; D not resolved. The CDR3 DNA follows: TGTGCCAGCAGTTCGGTCCGACAAGCCACAGATACGCAGTATTTT. This codes for CASSSVRQATDTQYF.